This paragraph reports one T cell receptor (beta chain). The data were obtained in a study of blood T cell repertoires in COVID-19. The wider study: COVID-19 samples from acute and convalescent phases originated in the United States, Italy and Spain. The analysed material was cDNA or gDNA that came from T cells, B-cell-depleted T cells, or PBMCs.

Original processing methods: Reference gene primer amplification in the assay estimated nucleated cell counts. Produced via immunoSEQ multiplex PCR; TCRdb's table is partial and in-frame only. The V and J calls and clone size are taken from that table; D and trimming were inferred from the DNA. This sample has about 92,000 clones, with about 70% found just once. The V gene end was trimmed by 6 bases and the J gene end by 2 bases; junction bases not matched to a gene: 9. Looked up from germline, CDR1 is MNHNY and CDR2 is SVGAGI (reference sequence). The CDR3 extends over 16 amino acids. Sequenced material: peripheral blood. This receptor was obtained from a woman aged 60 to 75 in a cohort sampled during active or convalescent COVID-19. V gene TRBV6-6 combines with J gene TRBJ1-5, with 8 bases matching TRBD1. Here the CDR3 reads CASRLSDRGRNQPQHF. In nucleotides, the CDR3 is TGTGCCAGCAGACTTTCTGACAGGGGCCGCAATCAGCCCCAGCATTTT.